One and the same sample provided the 13 T cell receptor beta chains below, sequenced in a study of blood T cell repertoires in COVID-19. Sequenced by immunoSEQ multiplex PCR; TCRdb stores in-frame clones only, minus some. Among 150,000 to 200,000 clones listed, over 70% were seen once. What was sequenced was PBMCs or T cells enriched from blood (not recorded which). The receptors were gathered from a man between 65 and 85 years old who had been exposed to COVID-19.

V gene TRBV7-2 combines with J gene TRBJ2-3, with TRBD1 matching over 8 bases. Unmatched junction bases numbered 7, after V lost 5 bases and J lost 0 bases. Germline CDR1 is SGHTA and CDR2 is FQGNSA. The CDR3 spans 16 residues. This CDR3 reads CASSPPRQGSTDTQYF. The CDR3 DNA is TGTGCCAGCAGCCCGCCCCGACAGGGGAGCACAGATACGCAGTATTTT.

The sample holds a few counts of this clone. The rearrangement joins TRBV27 to TRBJ2-1, with 10 bases identical to TRBD2. The CDR3 spans 16 residues. Germline V gene data show CDR1 as MNHEY and CDR2 as SMNVEV (reference sequence). V dropped 4 bases and J dropped 7; count of bases not matched to a gene: 10. The CDR3 DNA follows: TGTGCCAGCAGTTCACCGGGACTAGCGATAACAAATGAGCAGTTCTTC. Translation gives CASSSPGLAITNEQFF.

The rearrangement links TRBV7-9 to TRBJ1-1; D possibly corresponds to TRBD1 (6 bases). This CDR3 has 14 amino acids. V was clipped by 3 bases and J by 2 bases, with 10 bases between them. Germline CDR1 reads SEHNR; CDR2 reads FQNEAQ (reference sequence). CDR3 protein: CASSFQQGNTEAFF. In DNA form, the CDR3 reads TGTGCCAGCAGCTTCCAACAGGGAAACACTGAAGCTTTCTTT.

The chain joins TRBV5-6 to TRBJ1-5, with 9 bases identical to TRBD1. CDR1 and CDR2 (germline): SGHDT, YYEEEE. V dropped 4 bases and J dropped 2; count of bases not matched to a gene: 7. The CDR3 runs 16 residues. The CDR3 spells CASSPVRDRGNQPQHF. In nucleotides, the CDR3 is TGTGCCAGCAGCCCCGTTCGGGACAGGGGCAATCAGCCCCAGCATTTT.

The chain recombines TRBV10-3 with TRBJ1-1; 9 nucleotides align to TRBD1. The germline gives CDR1 ENHRY, CDR2 SYGVKD. This CDR3 is built from 17 residues. V was pared by 0 bases and J by 4 bases, with 9 bases of the junction left unmatched. CDR3 sequence (DNA): TGTGCCATCAGTGAGTCGGGACCGGGACAGGGAGGCACTGAAGCTTTCTTT. Amino acids: CAISESGPGQGGTEAFF.

This chain connects TRBV7-8 to TRBJ2-7; 7 bases line up with TRBD1. The ends lost 5 bases at V and 2 bases at J; junction bases unmatched: 6. Germline CDR1 SGHVS, CDR2 FQNEAQ. This CDR3 has 14 amino acids. As DNA, the CDR3 is TGTGCCAGCAGCCTGCATGGACAGGCCTACGAGCAGTACTTC. This codes for CASSLHGQAYEQYF.

The chain couples TRBV10-2 to TRBJ2-1; D gene ambiguous. The V gene's germline CDR1 is WSHSY and CDR2 SAAADI. Trimming pared 9 bases from V and 3 bases from J, leaving 9 bases between. CDR3 length: 12 amino acids. The CDR3, as DNA: TGCGCCAGTGCGTTTGACTACAATGAGCAGTTCTTC. Translation: CASAFDYNEQFF.

In its sample, this clone was seen once. This chain joins TRBV28 and TRBJ1-2; 7 bases map to TRBD1. This CDR3 is built from 15 residues. The V and J ends lost 4 bases and 2 bases, in that order; junction bases with no gene match: 7. Germline lookup yields CDR1 MDHEN and CDR2 SYDVKM. The CDR3 DNA reads as TGTGCCAGCAGTTCCGGACAGGCTCCAAACTATGGCTACACCTTC. The encoded protein is CASSSGQAPNYGYTF.

The chain carries TRBV7-9 and TRBJ1-1, with D possibly being TRBD1 (5 bases). CDR3 length equals 16 residues. The germline CDR1 and CDR2 sequences are SEHNR and FQNEAQ (reference sequence). V lost 0 bases, J lost 1 base, and 12 bases lay in between. The CDR3 sequence is CASSLASGVRNTEAFF. Here the CDR3 DNA reads TGTGCCAGCAGCTTAGCGTCGGGGGTCCGGAACACTGAAGCTTTCTTT.

The rearrangement links TRBV19 to TRBJ2-1; 11 nucleotides match TRBD1. V lost 8 bases to trimming and J lost 6 bases; unmatched junction nucleotides: 9. This CDR3 has 15 residues. CDR1 LNHDA and CDR2 SQIVND come from the germline V gene (reference sequence). The CDR3 region is CASYGGQGAINEQFF. The CDR3 nucleotides read TGTGCCAGTTATGGAGGACAGGGGGCTATCAATGAGCAGTTCTTC. Full variable domain (remainder filled in from reference TRBV19 and TRBJ2-1): DGGITQSPKYLFRKEGQNVTLSCEQNLNHDAMYWYRQDPGQGLRLIYYSQIVNDFQKGDIAEGYSVSREKKESFPLTVTSAQKNPTAFYLCASYGGQGAINEQFFGPGTRLTVL.

The rearrangement links TRBV20-1 to TRBJ2-5; D may be TRBD2 (5 bases). V was cut by 6 bases and J by 2 bases, with 10 bases left in between. The germline V gene has CDR1 DFQATT and CDR2 SNEGSKA (reference sequence). The CDR3 length is 12 residues. The DNA for the CDR3 is TGCAGTGCCAGTCCGGGACAAGAGACCCAGTACTTC. This sequence encodes CSASPGQETQYF.

This clone turned up a few times. The J gene is TRBJ1-1, the V gene TRBV7-9; a weak D match, TRBD1 (6 bases). V gave up 5 bases and J gave up 1 base, with 11 bases separating them. Germline loops: CDR1 SEHNR, CDR2 FQNEAQ (reference sequence). The CDR3 is 14 residues long. This CDR3 reads CASSPPDRNTEAFF. The CDR3 DNA follows: TGTGCCAGCAGCCCACCGGACAGGAACACTGAAGCTTTCTTT.

This chain links TRBV19 with TRBJ2-1; no definite D call. Germline lookup yields CDR1 LNHDA and CDR2 SQIVND (reference sequence). This CDR3 comprises 14 residues. V lost 10 bases, J lost 5 bases, and 18 bases lay in between. CDR3 bases: TGTGCCACGGCCCGTTTCGGGTCGGACAATGAGCAGTTCTTC. The encoded protein is CATARFGSDNEQFF. The full variable domain, with the rest looked up from reference TRBV19 and TRBJ2-1, is DGGITQSPKYLFRKEGQNVTLSCEQNLNHDAMYWYRQDPGQGLRLIYYSQIVNDFQKGDIAEGYSVSREKKESFPLTVTSAQKNPTAFYLCATARFGSDNEQFFGPGTRLTVL.